The 14 T cell receptor beta chains below all came from one sample that was sequenced in a study of blood T cell repertoires in COVID-19 (dated by TCRdb to the early 2020s). Receptor amplification or capture employed the immunoSEQ multiplex PCR assay. Drawn from immuneACCESS, this table holds only the in-frame rearrangements with V and J called that TCRdb kept. Clones are partly lost; checked studies trace under half to an unresolved V gene and leave the rest unexplained. Here the sample has some 170,000 clones; just over 90% occur a single time. The ten largest clones add up to approximately 2% of the sample. Sequencing input: peripheral blood. The receptors shown here come from a woman aged 55-69 years with COVID-19, enrolled during active disease.

The CDR3 DNA reads TGCAGCGTTGACCTTGGCCAGGGTAGGGGCGAGCAGTACTTC. Its translation is CSVDLGQGRGEQYF. The genes are TRBV29-1 and TRBJ2-7; TRBD1 is a possible D gene (5 bases). Germline assignment: CDR1 SQVTM and CDR2 ANQGSEA. V lost 3 bases and J lost 6, with 18 bases in between. The CDR3 runs to 14 residues.

V is TRBV15 and J is TRBJ1-1, with a weak D call TRBD1 (6 bases). V lost 0 bases and J 5 bases, leaving 13 bases between the germline ends. The CDR3 is 15 amino acids. Looked up from germline, CDR1 is LNHNV and CDR2 is YYDKDF (reference sequence). DNA for the CDR3: TGTGCCACCAGCAGAGATCCGGGCAGGGGAACTGAAGCTTTCTTT. Translated: CATSRDPGRGTEAFF.

The V and J genes are TRBV6-2 or TRBV6-3 and TRBJ1-1; TRBD1 matches 8 bases. The V segment lost 6 bases and the J segment 2 bases; nucleotides outside the gene matches: 11. This CDR3 is 16 amino acids long. Germline CDR1 and CDR2: MNHEY and SVGEGT. CDR3 sequence (DNA): TGTGCCAGCAGCTCACCAGACAGGGGCCTTAACACTGAAGCTTTCTTT. It translates to CASSSPDRGLNTEAFF.

The V gene is TRBV5-1, the J gene TRBJ1-3; possibly TRBD1 for D (6 bases). The germline gives CDR1 SGHRS, CDR2 YFSETQ. The V end lost 4 bases, the J end lost 6 bases, and 20 bases lay between the germline ends. This CDR3 region has 16 residues. The CDR3 loop is CASSTTGNAGENTIYF. In DNA, the CDR3 is TGCGCCAGCAGCACAACAGGGAACGCTGGCGAAAACACCATATATTTT.

V gene TRBV6-6 combines with J gene TRBJ1-1, with TRBD1 as a possible D gene (5 bases). From germline, CDR1 is MNHNY and CDR2 SVGAGI (reference sequence). V dropped 7 bases and J dropped 0 bases, with 18 bases sitting between them. The CDR3 consists of 16 residues. This CDR3 is CASTLTQAGLNTEAFF. For the CDR3, the DNA is TGTGCCAGCACTCTTACTCAGGCAGGGTTGAACACTGAAGCTTTCTTT.

This clone was counted once. This chain connects TRBV5-1 to TRBJ2-5, with D perhaps matching TRBD2 (7 bases). V was trimmed by 2 bases and J by 2 bases, leaving 13 bases between them. The CDR3 runs 15 residues. CDR1 SGHRS and CDR2 YFSETQ come from the germline V gene. Here the CDR3 reads CASSFGGGLQETQYF. CDR3 sequence (DNA): TGCGCCAGCAGCTTTGGGGGGGGGCTACAAGAGACCCAGTACTTC.

This rearrangement joins TRBV10-3 to TRBJ2-7; a possible D gene is TRBD1 (8 bases). Looked up from germline, CDR1 is ENHRY and CDR2 is SYGVKD. The V gene lost 6 bases and the J gene lost 7 bases, with 22 bases spanning the gap. There are 15 residues in the CDR3. The CDR3 loop reads CAIRAATGGGEEQYF. CDR3 nucleotides: TGTGCCATCAGGGCCGCAACAGGGGGGGGAGAGGAGCAGTACTTC.

This clone was observed a single time. J is TRBJ2-3 and V is TRBV6-2 or TRBV6-3; D gene ambiguous. CDR3 length: 17 amino acids. CDR1 MNHEY and CDR2 SVGEGT come from the germline V gene. With 0 bases removed from V and 0 bases from J, the gap between germline ends came to 13 bases. In DNA form, the CDR3 reads TGTGCCAGCAGTTACTCGTTATCTAGAACTAGCACAGATACGCAGTATTTT. It encodes CASSYSLSRTSTDTQYF.

The rearrangement joins TRBV5-1 to TRBJ1-3, with no clear D. Germline V gene data show CDR1 as SGHRS and CDR2 as YFSETQ. This CDR3 has 16 amino acids. V was clipped by 2 bases and J by 0 bases, with 12 bases between them. CDR3 nucleotide sequence: TGCGCCAGCAGCTTTACTCCTATTGGCTCTGGAAACACCATATATTTT. Translating it yields CASSFTPIGSGNTIYF. The variable domain in full, completed from reference TRBV5-1 and TRBJ1-3, reads KAGVTQTPRYLIKTRGQQVTLSCSPISGHRSVSWYQQTPGQGLQFLFEYFSETQRNKGNFPGRFSGRQFSNSRSEMNVSTLELGDSALYLCASSFTPIGSGNTIYFGEGSWLTVV.

V is TRBV15 and J is TRBJ2-5, with 11 bases matching TRBD1. Germline values: CDR1 LNHNV, CDR2 YYDKDF (reference sequence). J gave up 4 bases and V 1 base, and 2 bases lay outside the gene matches. This CDR3 is built from 15 residues. In DNA, the CDR3 is TGTGCCACCAGCAGAGCAGGGACAGGGGGAGAGACCCAGTACTTC. This translates into CATSRAGTGGETQYF.

The chain links TRBV18 to TRBJ1-4, with TRBD1 matching 7 bases. The trim removed 3 bases at V and 12 bases at J, leaving 4 bases unmatched. Germline-derived CDR1 and CDR2 are KGHSH and LQKENI. This CDR3 has 12 amino acids. Written as DNA, the CDR3 is TGTGCCAGCTCACCGACAGGGTTGGAACTGTTTTTT. It encodes CASSPTGLELFF.

This clone was seen a handful of times. The rearrangement joins TRBV7-8 to TRBJ2-7; TRBD2 matches 8 bases. The length of the CDR3 is 15 residues. Trimming cost V 1 base and J 2 bases; bases outside gene matches: 4. Germline V gene data show CDR1 as SGHVS and CDR2 as FQNEAQ. The CDR3 nucleotides read TGTGCCAGCAGCTTAGGGGGACTAGTAACCTACGAGCAGTACTTC. It is translated as CASSLGGLVTYEQYF.

The count of this clone is one. The chain couples TRBV15 to TRBJ2-5; 7 positions agree with TRBD1. The ends lost 8 bases at V and 5 bases at J; junction bases unmatched: 5. CDR3 size: 12 residues. Germline-derived CDR1 and CDR2 are LNHNV and YYDKDF (reference sequence). CDR3 loop: CATRQGFETQYF. As DNA, the CDR3 is TGTGCCACCCGACAGGGTTTTGAGACCCAGTACTTC. Full variable domain (rest looked up from reference TRBV15 and TRBJ2-5): DAMVIQNPRYQVTQFGKPVTLSCSQTLNHNVMYWYQQKSSQAPKLLFHYYDKDFNNEADTPDNFQSRRPNTSFCFLDIRSPGLGDTAMYLCATRQGFETQYFGPGTRLLVL.

The rearrangement joins TRBV5-1 to TRBJ1-6; a possible D gene is TRBD1 (6 bases). Trimming cost V 3 bases and J 5 bases, with 12 bases left between them. Germline lookup yields CDR1 SGHRS and CDR2 YFSETQ. This CDR3 region has 15 residues. The CDR3, as DNA: TGCGCCAGCAGCTCCGGGGACAAGCATAATTCACCCCTCCACTTT. It translates to CASSSGDKHNSPLHF.